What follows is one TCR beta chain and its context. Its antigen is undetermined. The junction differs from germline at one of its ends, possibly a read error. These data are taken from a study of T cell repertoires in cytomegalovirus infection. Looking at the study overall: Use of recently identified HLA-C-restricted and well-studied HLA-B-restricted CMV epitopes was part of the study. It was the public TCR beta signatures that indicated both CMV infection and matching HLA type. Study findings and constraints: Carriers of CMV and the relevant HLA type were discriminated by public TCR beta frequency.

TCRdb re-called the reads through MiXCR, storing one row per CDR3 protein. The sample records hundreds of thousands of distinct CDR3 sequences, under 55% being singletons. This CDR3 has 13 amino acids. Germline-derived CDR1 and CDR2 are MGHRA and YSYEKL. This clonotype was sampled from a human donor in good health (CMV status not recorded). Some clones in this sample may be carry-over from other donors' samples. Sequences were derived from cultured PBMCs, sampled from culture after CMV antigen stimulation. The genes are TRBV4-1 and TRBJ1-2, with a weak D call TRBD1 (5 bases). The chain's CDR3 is CASSHRQSYGYTF. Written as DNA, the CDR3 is TGTGCCAGCAGCCACCGACAGAGCTATGGCTACACCTTC.